The 9 T cell receptor beta chains reported below all come from one sample, sequenced in a study of molecular identifiers for immune sequencing clone quantification. TCRdb called the PCR reads again in MiXCR, with one record for every CDR3 protein. The data show approximately 630,000 distinct CDR3 sequences, with 25% seen just once and 0.78% held by the top ten. The sample consisted of naive CD8+ T cells from blood, with Jurkat cell RNA spiked in. Subset noted: FACS-sorted CD8+CD4-CCR7+CD45RA+ naive T cells. All receptors derive from a human donor in good health. Some libraries in this study had Jurkat cell RNA spiked in.

The sample holds many counts of this clonotype. This sequence joins TRBV30 and TRBJ1-4; D possibly corresponds to TRBD1 (5 bases). The germline CDR1 and CDR2 sequences are GTSNPN and SVGIG (reference sequence). The CDR3 has 13 amino acids. Trimming cost V 3 bases and J 6 bases, with 11 bases left between them. The CDR3: CAWRGPGHEKLFF. The DNA for the CDR3 is TGTGCCTGGAGAGGACCGGGGCATGAAAAACTGTTTTTT. Filled out from reference TRBV30 and TRBJ1-4, the complete variable domain reads SQTIHQWPATLVQPVGSPLSLECTVEGTSNPNLYWYRQAAGRGLQLLFYSVGIGQISSEVPQNLSASRPQDRQFILSSKKLLLSDSGFYLCAWRGPGHEKLFFGSGTQLSVL.

The chain combines TRBV3-1 with TRBJ2-2; the D gene is possibly TRBD2 (6 bases). Germline values: CDR1 LGHDT, CDR2 YNNKEL (reference sequence). The CDR3 covers 15 residues. V dropped 7 bases and J dropped 3 bases, with 15 bases sitting between them. Written as DNA, the CDR3 is TGTGCCAGCAAAACTGGCGGGGTCCACACCGGGGAGCTGTTTTTT. Amino acid sequence: CASKTGGVHTGELFF. Full variable domain (remainder filled in from reference TRBV3-1 and TRBJ2-2): DTAVSQTPKYLVTQMGNDKSIKCEQNLGHDTMYWYKQDSKKFLKIMFSYNNKELIINETVPNRFSPKSPDKAHLNLHINSLELGDSAVYFCASKTGGVHTGELFFGEGSRLTVL.

This clonotype turned up a few times. This likely comes from a read error, as the CDR3 has no conserved phenylalanine or tryptophan at its end. The chain recombines TRBV19 with TRBJ1-4; D perhaps matches TRBD1 (6 bases). V lost 3 bases to trimming and J lost 8 bases, with 13 bases between them. Per the germline V gene, CDR1 is LNHDA and CDR2 is SQIVND (reference sequence). The CDR3 runs 14 residues. CDR3 protein: CASSMGRGSEKLFL. In nucleotides, the CDR3 is TGTGCCAGTAGTATGGGAAGGGGGAGCGAAAAACTGTTTCTT.

To note about this clonotype: Since a much larger clone is just one base distant, this may be a read error. The V gene is TRBV9, the J gene TRBJ2-3; 7 bases are a match to TRBD1. Germline V CDR1 and CDR2: SGDLS, YYNGEE. The length of the CDR3 is 14 residues. The CDR3 sequence: CASSARGLTDTRYF. The CDR3 DNA is TGTGCCAGCAGCGCTAGGGGGCTCACAGATACGCGGTATTTT.

This clonotype has at least ten counts. This chain links TRBV4-3 with TRBJ1-3; D ambiguous. With 0 bases removed from V and 4 bases from J, the gap between germline ends came to 10 bases. The CDR3 totals 15 residues. Looked up from germline, CDR1 is LGHNA and CDR2 is YSLEER. This CDR3 is CASSQDNPPGNTIYF. In nucleotides, the CDR3 is TGCGCCAGCAGCCAAGATAACCCTCCCGGAAACACCATATATTTT.

This rearrangement joins TRBV19 to TRBJ1-2, with D perhaps TRBD1 (5 bases). This CDR3 is built from 16 residues. Per the germline V gene, CDR1 is LNHDA and CDR2 is SQIVND (reference sequence). The ends were cut back, 3 bases at V and 7 bases at J, with 21 bases in the middle. CDR3 bases: TGTGCCAGTAGTATGGGGGTTCGTTCAGCTACCTTTGGCTACACCTTC. It specifies CASSMGVRSATFGYTF. Together with reference TRBV19 and TRBJ1-2, the CDR3 gives the full variable domain: DGGITQSPKYLFRKEGQNVTLSCEQNLNHDAMYWYRQDPGQGLRLIYYSQIVNDFQKGDIAEGYSVSREKKESFPLTVTSAQKNPTAFYLCASSMGVRSATFGYTFGSGTRLTVV.

Remarks on this clonotype: A junction boundary mismatches the germline segment, possibly from a read error. This chain joins TRBV24-1 and TRBJ2-1; D call uncertain. The CDR3 has 15 residues. From germline, CDR1 is KGHDR and CDR2 SFDVKD. CDR3 region: CATSVGQSSYNGQFF. DNA of the CDR3: TGTGCCACCAGCGTAGGGCAAAGCTCCTACAATGGGCAGTTCTTC.

With regard to this clonotype: One base away lies a much larger clone, so this may be a sequencing read error. The chain links TRBV7-2 to TRBJ2-7, with 9 bases lining up with TRBD1. This CDR3 has 14 amino acids. V trimming: 5 bases; J trimming: 4 bases; junction bases outside the gene matches: 6. In germline, CDR1 is SGHTA, CDR2 FQGNSA. The CDR3 here is CASSGGTGTYEQYF. The CDR3 DNA reads as TGTGCCAGCAGCGGGGGGACAGGGACGTACGAGCAGTACTTC.

V and J are TRBV4-3 and TRBJ2-5, with 7 bases matching TRBD2. There are 15 residues in the CDR3. Unmatched junction bases numbered 3, after V lost 0 bases and J lost 2 bases. Per the germline V gene, CDR1 is LGHNA and CDR2 is YSLEER. The CDR3 is CASSQDGRDQETQYF. The CDR3 nucleotides are TGCGCCAGCAGCCAAGATGGGAGGGATCAAGAGACCCAGTACTTC.